Shown below are 20 T cell receptor beta chains from a single sample sequenced in a study of blood T cells in healthy people across ages. PCR was performed a second time for 7 to 11 cycles using a sample-barcoded 5' primer and a J-beta primer mix. TCRdb processed the 5' RACE reads anew with MiXCR; each CDR3 protein has one entry. This sample carries just under 900,000 distinct CDR3 sequences, 25% to 30% of them seen once, and the ten largest clones take around a sixth. The sample comprised blood. Receptors were obtained from a woman older than 75 in good health.

Comment on this clonotype: At one of its ends the junction is not consistent with the germline gene, which may arise from a read error. The CDR3 bases are TGTGCCAGTCGCTCTGGGGCCAAGGTCCGGACTTTC. This translates into CASRSGAKVRTF. J is TRBJ2-6 and V is TRBV7-8; perhaps TRBD1 as D (5 bases). Germline values: CDR1 SGHVS, CDR2 FQNEAQ. The CDR3 runs 12 residues.

With respect to this clonotype: This sequence may be a read error, since a much larger clone differs from it by one base. V gene TRBV6-1 combines with J gene TRBJ2-1; 9 bases map to TRBD1. Germline lookup yields CDR1 MNHNS and CDR2 SASEGT. The CDR3 is 16 amino acids. Trimming took 6 bases from V and 10 from J; bases not matched to a gene: 16. The chain's CDR3 is CASSVDSGTGSYEQFF. CDR3 sequence (DNA): TGTGCCAGCAGCGTAGACTCCGGGACAGGGTCCTACGAGCAGTTCTTC.

The V and J genes are TRBV24-1 and TRBJ2-7; either TRBD1 or TRBD2 may supply D (6 bases each). V was cut by 11 bases and J by 12 bases, with 25 bases left in between. Germline V gene data show CDR1 as KGHDR and CDR2 as SFDVKD. There are 13 residues in the CDR3. CDR3: CANSLRRGARRYF. As DNA, the CDR3 is TGTGCCAACAGCCTTCGGAGGGGGGCCAGGAGGTACTTC.

The chain uses TRBV12-3 or TRBV12-4 and TRBJ1-1; D possibly corresponds to TRBD1 (6 bases). There are 15 residues in the CDR3. The V end was cut by 5 bases, the J end by 5 bases, with 18 bases between. The DNA for the CDR3 is TGTGCCAGCAGTCCGGGGGGGCTCCTGGGGACTGAAGCTTTCTTT. It is translated as CASSPGGLLGTEAFF.

Notes on this clonotype: Possible read error: a much larger clone is one base away. This chain connects TRBV18 to TRBJ2-3; D tentatively reads TRBD1 or TRBD2 (5 bases each). V lost 4 bases and J lost 4, with 18 bases in between. Germline CDR1 and CDR2: KGHSH and LQKENI. This CDR3 has 16 residues. The CDR3 sequence is CASSRVHTMGADTQYF. The CDR3, as DNA: TGTGCCAGCTCACGGGTCCACACCATGGGGGCAGATACGCAGTATTTT.

The gene calls are TRBV5-1 and TRBJ2-3; the match to TRBD2 covers 10 bases. V trimming: 4 bases; J trimming: 0 bases; junction bases outside the gene matches: 8. Germline V CDR1 and CDR2: SGHRS, YFSETQ. The CDR3 length is 17 residues. CDR3 sequence: CASSPWERGGSTDTQYF. CDR3 nucleotide sequence: TGCGCCAGCAGCCCCTGGGAGCGGGGGGGCAGCACAGATACGCAGTATTTT.

This clonotype came up a few times. The chain is built from TRBV3-1 and TRBJ2-5, with 8 bases identical to TRBD1. The CDR3 runs to 16 residues. The ends lost 4 bases at V and 3 bases at J; junction bases unmatched: 10. Germline V gene sequence: CDR1 LGHDT, CDR2 YNNKEL (reference sequence). The CDR3 region is CASSPWGRGREETQYF. The DNA for the CDR3 is TGTGCCAGCAGCCCGTGGGGCAGGGGGCGCGAAGAGACCCAGTACTTC.

This clonotype was seen at least ten times. The chain recombines TRBV5-1 with TRBJ2-1; D remains unclear. Germline CDR1 SGHRS, CDR2 YFSETQ. Deletions cut 0 bases from V and 4 bases from J, with 8 bases between. This CDR3 spans 14 amino acids. The CDR3 region has the DNA TGCGCCAGCAGCTTGGATCCATTTTACAATGAGCAGTTCTTC. As protein: CASSLDPFYNEQFF.

The rearrangement joins TRBV20-1 to TRBJ2-5; D perhaps matches TRBD2 (6 bases). CDR1 and CDR2 from the germline V gene are DFQATT and SNEGSKA (reference sequence). The CDR3 loop spans 14 amino acids. V shed 0 bases and J shed 11 bases, with 19 bases lying between them. In nucleotides, the CDR3 is TGCAGTGCTAGAGACTACATTTCCCCGGGGGAGCAGTACTTC. It yields the protein CSARDYISPGEQYF.

The table lists this clonotype with many counts. This sequence joins TRBV10-3 and TRBJ2-1, with TRBD2 matching over 8 bases. With 11 bases clipped from V and 6 bases from J, the junction kept 9 bases outside the gene matches. The CDR3 has 13 residues. Germline V gene data show CDR1 as ENHRY and CDR2 as SYGVKD. The CDR3 coding sequence is TGTGCCGTTCAGACCGGGACTAGCAATGAGCAGTTCTTC. It codes for CAVQTGTSNEQFF.

Notes on this clonotype: Being one base from a much bigger clone, this may be a read error. The J gene is TRBJ1-2, the V gene TRBV20-1; D remains unclear. There are 13 residues in the CDR3. Germline V CDR1 and CDR2: DFQATT, SNEGSKA (reference sequence). The CDR3 here is CSARELRNYGCTF. The CDR3 nucleotides read TGCAGTGCTAGAGAGCTCCGGAACTATGGCTGCACCTTC.

This clonotype occurred many times. The CDR3 region is CASSQGNEQYF. The DNA of the CDR3 is TGTGCCAGCAGTCAAGGGAACGAGCAGTACTTC. The V gene is TRBV12-3 or TRBV12-4, the J gene TRBJ2-7; D not certain. Trimming stripped 5 bases from V and 5 bases from J, with 7 bases between. The CDR3 is 11 amino acids.

The sample holds many counts of this clonotype. The rearrangement uses TRBV5-5 and TRBJ2-5; D ambiguous. The V end lost 4 bases, the J end lost 3 bases, and 10 bases lay between the germline ends. This CDR3 contains 13 residues. Looked up from germline, CDR1 is SGHKS and CDR2 is YYEKEE (reference sequence). The CDR3, as DNA: TGTGCCAGCAGCAGACCCGTTAAAGAGACCCAGTACTTC. Its protein product is CASSRPVKETQYF.

The gene calls are TRBV7-6 and TRBJ1-1, with TRBD1 identical over 9 bases. The germline gives CDR1 SGHVS, CDR2 FNYEAQ. Unmatched junction bases numbered 12, after V lost 5 bases and J lost 2 bases. The CDR3 extends over 17 amino acids. In DNA form, the CDR3 reads TGTGCCAGCAGCCTGCAGACAGGGGGGGTAAGAAACACTGAAGCTTTCTTT. It is translated as CASSLQTGGVRNTEAFF. Combining the CDR3 with reference TRBV7-6 and TRBJ1-1 gives the whole variable domain GAGVSQSPRYKVTKRGQDVALRCDPISGHVSLYWYRQALGQGPEFLTYFNYEAQQDKSGLPNDRFSAERPEGSISTLTIQRTEQRDSAMYRCASSLQTGGVRNTEAFFGQGTRLTVV.

The chain recombines TRBV5-1 with TRBJ2-7; D is possibly TRBD1 or TRBD2 (5 bases each). This CDR3 region has 15 residues. Trimming shortened V by 0 bases and J by 1 base, and 11 bases separated the two germline ends. Germline V gives CDR1 SGHRS, CDR2 YFSETQ. This CDR3 reads CASSLAGAGSYEQYF. The CDR3 DNA reads TGCGCCAGCAGCTTGGCCGGGGCCGGGTCCTACGAGCAGTACTTC.

This clonotype was seen a few times. This chain joins TRBV27 and TRBJ2-7; 8 bases map to TRBD1. Germline V lookup: CDR1 MNHEY, CDR2 SMNVEV (reference sequence). This CDR3 has 14 amino acids. Trimming cost V 6 bases and J 0 bases; bases outside gene matches: 4. In DNA, the CDR3 is TGTGCCAGCAGGAAACAGGGGGGCTCCTACGAGCAGTACTTC. This codes for CASRKQGGSYEQYF.

This clonotype came up many times. This chain uses TRBV29-1 with TRBJ1-2; possibly TRBD1 for D (5 bases). Per germline, CDR1 SQVTM and CDR2 ANQGSEA. The V end lost 4 bases, the J end lost 5 bases, and 14 bases lay between the germline ends. The CDR3 length is 13 residues. The CDR3 nucleotides read TGCAGCGTTGGTGGGGGGGTATGGTATGGCTACACCTTC. Translating gives CSVGGGVWYGYTF.

As to this clonotype: A much larger clonotype is one base distant, so this may be a read error. The chain has TRBV5-1 and TRBJ2-7; D is possibly TRBD1 or TRBD2 (6 bases each). Trimming left V 0 bases short and J 7 bases short, with 17 bases between. This CDR3 region has 15 residues. Germline CDR1 is SGHRS and CDR2 is YFSETQ. CDR3 residues: CASSLGPGRGTEQYF. The CDR3 coding sequence is TGCGCCAGCAGCTTGGGCCCCGGACGGGGGACAGAGCAGTACTTC.

This clonotype was seen ten or more times. This chain links TRBV4-3 with TRBJ2-1, with D hard to call. V lost 0 bases and J 4 bases, leaving 4 bases between the germline ends. The CDR3 totals 13 residues. CDR1 and CDR2 from the germline V gene are LGHNA and YSLEER. DNA for the CDR3: TGCGCCAGCAGCCAAGACTATTACAATGAGCAGTTCTTC. The encoded protein is CASSQDYYNEQFF.

The chain couples TRBV6-2 or TRBV6-3 to TRBJ2-1; TRBD1 agrees at 11 bases. The V gene's germline CDR1 is MNHEY and CDR2 SVGEGT. The V gene end was trimmed by 2 bases and the J gene end by 6 bases; junction bases not matched to a gene: 3. The CDR3 loop spans 15 amino acids. CDR3 region: CASSYRDRGCNEQFF. The CDR3 DNA is TGTGCCAGCAGTTACCGGGACAGGGGGTGCAATGAGCAGTTCTTC.